This TCR beta chain was sequenced during a study of cytomegalovirus exposure and HLA in healthy donors. Use of 60 Vbeta and 13 Jbeta primers characterized the PCR. Clones were read by immunoSEQ multiplex PCR, and TCRdb kept only the in-frame ones, dropping some. The table shows about 130,000 clones, with about 85% occurring only once. This CDR3 comprises 13 residues. Germline V gene data show CDR1 as SGHAT and CDR2 as FQNNGV. The J segment lost 4 bases and the V segment lost 6 bases, leaving 5 bases of the junction unmatched. Study-wide points: The presence/absence work took it that sequencing depth was about the same across donors. TCR beta sequences reportedly predicted most subjects' HLA-A and HLA-B alleles accurately. The authors judged a highly shared variant cluster likely a sequencing artifact.

Details on this clone: As yet, its antigen is unknown.

The V gene is TRBV11-2, the J gene TRBJ1-2, with TRBD1 identical over 7 bases. This receptor was identified in a man younger than 35 in good health and CMV-seropositive. Source material: PBMCs. CDR3 loop: CASRGQDIYGYTF. The CDR3 coding sequence is TGTGCCAGCAGAGGACAGGACATCTATGGCTACACCTTC.